This T cell receptor beta chain was sequenced during a study of human T cells and chemical hapten exposure (dated by TCRdb to 2020 to 2022). Regarding the study in general: For sensitization, 2% DPC in acetone was applied to a roughly 2 cm by roughly 2 cm area of upper inner arm skin. Weekly therapeutic DPC doses were additionally applied to the scalp of patients throughout the approximately 25-week study period. Patch tests used Finn chambers with 0.01% DPC on the upper back, scored after 6 days by International Contact Dermatitis Research Group standards. Most of the patients in the cohort were female, and the cohort covered alopecia areata with under or over 50% scalp involvement, alopecia totalis and alopecia universalis. The libraries were sequenced as a pool, and the TCR yield per sample differed mostly because of small variations in library volumes within the pool. The study tracked peripheral blood TCR repertoire changes in vivo during primary and secondary sensitization to the hapten diphenylcyclopropenone (DPC) in alopecia patients. Blood samples were taken from patients before sensitization (week 0) and then at 2, 6 and about 24 weeks after DPC sensitization. For TCR sequencing, blood came from approximately 29 alopecia patients at anywhere from one to four time points (pre-sensitization, 2, 6 and 24 weeks). General findings and caveats noted by the study authors: Patch test score correlated positively with the number of PT1 expanded TCRs, reaching significance at thresholds 8, 16 and 32 but not at 4. Because every patient had alopecia, a presumed autoimmune disease, the patients' immune response might differ from that of healthy individuals. No change with DPC sensitization was found in the number of TCRs above 1 in 1000 frequency, and no evidence of global repertoire structure alterations was found. Repeated subsampling changed both the strength of the expansion versus patch-test correlation and the threshold at which the correlation became significant. Expanded TCRs formed significantly more large CDR3 similarity clusters than pre-sensitization or healthy control sets, consistent with antigen-driven responses.

As to this clonotype: The antigen it recognizes is unknown. No much larger clone is present one base from it, and per-base qualities are unavailable.

Reading the label with the study, this specimen's time point is: patch test 1, 2 weeks after DPC sensitization. The sample's treatment or condition, from its label and the paper: therapeutic diphenylcyclopropenone sensitization with weekly scalp DPC. At each patch-test visit, blood was drawn before the patch test was applied. To be eligible, patients had to be aged 18 to 70, diagnosed with alopecia and judged suitable for DPC therapy, while pregnant patients were excluded. Total RNA was extracted from unfractionated whole blood collected in Tempus Blood RNA tubes. To prepare the library, RACE was applied. The sample was run on a NextSeq 500. During library preparation, unique molecular identifiers were attached to individual cDNA molecules so that TCRs could be counted in a quantitative, reproducible way. For every blood RNA sample, sequencing covered both the TCR alpha and TCR beta chains. In the source study's methods: The median number of TCRs per sample was roughly 98,000, ranging from 23,224 to 690,600. V, J and CDR3 annotation of the TCR reads was carried out using the Decombinator software suite. To make PS versus PT1 abundance plots, every sample was subsampled to the same number of TCRs (28,000). TCRs were defined as expanded if absent before sensitization and observed at least eight times at the 2-week time point. TCRdb took the public reads, trimmed them with fastp at Q25, ran MiXCR for clone calling and kept in-frame beta chains. Identical CDR3 protein sequences are pooled into one entry, listed with their most common genes and DNA. These V and J calls rely on TCRdb rather than the paper's analysis. The sample includes a few hundred thousand distinct CDR3 sequences, with around 5% observed a single time. The top ten clones comprise under 3% of the sample.

Relative to germline, V is 2 bases shorter and J is 0 bases shorter, with 13 bases between their ends. Based on the germline V gene, the CDR1 and CDR2 sequences are MDHEN and SYDVKM. The CDR3 contains 16 residues, cysteine and phenylalanine counted. The read is trimmed to its CDR3 DNA, 48 bases read in frame from base 1. This clonotype was sampled from a woman in her forties or fifties with alopecia areata. Some clones in this sample may be carry-over from other donors' samples. Here the sequenced sample was whole blood, taken in connection with sensitization to the hapten diphenylcyclopropenone (DPC). The chain couples TRBV28 to TRBJ1-1, with TRBD1 tentatively as D gene (5 bases match). CDR3 sequence: CASSLLGGVLNTEAFF. The DNA reads as follows: TGTGCCAGCAGTTTACTGGGGGGTGTATTGAACACTGAAGCTTTCTTT. Here the CDR3 is joined to the reference TRBV28 and TRBJ1-1 genes, and the full variable domain is: DVKVTQSSRYLVKRTGEKVFLECVQDMDHENMFWYRQDPGLGLRLIYFSYDVKMKEKGDIPEGYSVSREKKERFSLILESASTNQTSMYLCASSLLGGVLNTEAFFGQGTRLTVV.